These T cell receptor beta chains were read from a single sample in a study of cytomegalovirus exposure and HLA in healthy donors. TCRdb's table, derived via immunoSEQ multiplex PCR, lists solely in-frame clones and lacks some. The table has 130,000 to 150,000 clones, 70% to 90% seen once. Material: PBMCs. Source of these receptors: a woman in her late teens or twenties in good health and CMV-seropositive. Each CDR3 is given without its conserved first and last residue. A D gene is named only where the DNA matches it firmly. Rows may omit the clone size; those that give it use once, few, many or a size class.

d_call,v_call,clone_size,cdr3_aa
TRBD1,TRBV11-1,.,ASSFRDRGLYEQY
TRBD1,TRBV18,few,ASSHPGQDNNEQF
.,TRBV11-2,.,ASSLERGRDSYEQY
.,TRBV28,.,ASTFQGDNEQF
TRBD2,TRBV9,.,ASSVTSSGSYEQY
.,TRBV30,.,AWRKTGELFYGYT
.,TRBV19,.,ATGGRGRSSEQY
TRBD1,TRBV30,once,AWTTGTGSGNTIY
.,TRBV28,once,ASSLPGRGHGYT
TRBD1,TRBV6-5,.,ASSFTGTGVNEQF
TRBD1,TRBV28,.,ASNRDRDPYEQY